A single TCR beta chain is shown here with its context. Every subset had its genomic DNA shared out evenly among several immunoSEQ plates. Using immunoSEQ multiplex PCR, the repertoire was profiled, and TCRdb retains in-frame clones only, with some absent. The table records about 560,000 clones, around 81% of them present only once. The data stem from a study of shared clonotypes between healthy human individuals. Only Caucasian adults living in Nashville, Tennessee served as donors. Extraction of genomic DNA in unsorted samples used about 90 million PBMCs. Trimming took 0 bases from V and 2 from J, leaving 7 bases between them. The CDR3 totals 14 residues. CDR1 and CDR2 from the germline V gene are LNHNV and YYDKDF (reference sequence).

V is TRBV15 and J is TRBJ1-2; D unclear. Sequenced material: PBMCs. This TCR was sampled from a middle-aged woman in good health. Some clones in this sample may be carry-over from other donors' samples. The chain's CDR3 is CATSREGLNYGYTF. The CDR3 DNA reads TGTGCCACCAGCAGAGAGGGTTTAAACTATGGCTACACCTTC.